Below are 27 T cell receptor beta chains sequenced from a single sample in a study of T cells in Graves' hyperthyroidism and ophthalmopathy. Amplified regions were TCR beta CDR3 sequences from RNA transcripts. HTBI primers drove first-round RT-PCR of the TCR CDR3. TCRdb used MiXCR to reprocess the multiplex PCR reads, holding one entry per CDR3 protein. Of around 350,000 distinct CDR3 sequences listed, about a sixth are singletons. The sequenced material came from blood. These receptors all come from a woman aged 25 to 45 with Graves' hyperthyroidism that later progressed to Graves' ophthalmopathy.

This clonotype occurred many times. V and J are TRBV28 and TRBJ2-5, with a tentative D call TRBD2 (6 bases). The length of the CDR3 is 14 residues. CDR1 and CDR2 from the germline V gene are MDHEN and SYDVKM. The germline V and J ends were trimmed by 7 bases and 5 bases, with 17 bases remaining between them. The CDR3 region has the DNA TGTGCCAGCACCCCTCCGGGAGTCGTGGAGACCCAGTACTTC. Its protein is CASTPPGVVETQYF.

In its sample, this clonotype was seen many times. The chain couples TRBV18 to TRBJ2-7, with D maybe TRBD1 (6 bases). In germline, CDR1 is KGHSH, CDR2 LQKENI. The ends were cut back, 2 bases at V and 5 bases at J, with 13 bases in the middle. This CDR3 has 14 residues. CDR3 sequence reads: CASSPNRANNEQYF. The CDR3 DNA sequence: TGTGCCAGCTCACCAAACAGGGCTAACAACGAGCAGTACTTC.

The sample holds one count of this clonotype. This chain connects TRBV11-2 to TRBJ1-2; no definite D call. This CDR3 is 18 amino acids long. Germline lookup yields CDR1 SGHAT and CDR2 FQNNGV. V shed 4 bases and J shed 7 bases, with 28 bases lying between them. In nucleotides, the CDR3 is TGTGCCAGCAGCTCCGTTAAAGGCCGTAGTCTGCGCCTGGCTGGCTACACCTTC. Its protein is CASSSVKGRSLRLAGYTF.

This chain uses TRBV4-1 with TRBJ2-2, with D perhaps TRBD2 (6 bases). Deletions cut 6 bases from V and 6 bases from J, with 14 bases between. Germline-derived CDR1 and CDR2 are MGHRA and YSYEKL. CDR3 size: 14 residues. CDR3 region: CASSSRRESGELFF. CDR3 nucleotides: TGCGCCAGCAGTAGTCGGAGGGAATCCGGGGAGCTGTTTTTT.

This clonotype has just a few counts. The chain has TRBV9 and TRBJ2-7; 7 bases fit TRBD1. Germline CDR1 is SGDLS and CDR2 is YYNGEE. Trimming cost V 0 bases and J 0 bases; bases outside gene matches: 6. This CDR3 contains 16 residues. CDR3 sequence: CASSVGLGQASYEQYF. CDR3 sequence (DNA): TGTGCCAGCAGCGTAGGCCTTGGACAGGCCTCCTACGAGCAGTACTTC.

In this sample, this clonotype turned up many times. The chain links TRBV27 to TRBJ2-1; D remains unclear. V shed 2 bases and J shed 9 bases, with 11 bases lying between them. Germline lookup yields CDR1 MNHEY and CDR2 SMNVEV (reference sequence). The CDR3 sequence is 13 residues long. CDR3 loop: CASSLSPWGEQFF. CDR3 coding DNA: TGTGCCAGCAGTTTAAGCCCATGGGGTGAGCAGTTCTTC.

The count of this clonotype is one. The chain combines TRBV29-1 with TRBJ1-3; D might be TRBD1 (5 bases). Trimming left V 3 bases short and J 0 bases short, with 12 bases between. Germline values: CDR1 SQVTM, CDR2 ANQGSEA. The CDR3 covers 15 residues. CDR3 loop: CSVEDQGFSGNTIYF. The CDR3 DNA reads as TGCAGCGTTGAGGACCAGGGATTCTCTGGAAACACCATATATTTT.

A few counts support this clonotype. This rearrangement joins TRBV18 to TRBJ2-3; 7 nucleotides line up with TRBD2. The CDR3 has 15 amino acids. The germline CDR1 and CDR2 sequences are KGHSH and LQKENI. V shed 3 bases and J 0 bases; nucleotides not matched to a gene: 3. The CDR3 bases are TGTGCCAGCTCACCTAAGCGGGAAAGCACAGATACGCAGTATTTT. It translates to CASSPKRESTDTQYF.

A few counts support this clonotype. This rearrangement joins TRBV3-1 to TRBJ2-1, with unresolved D. Trimming cost V 0 bases and J 8 bases, with 8 bases left between them. The CDR3 spans 13 residues. The germline gives CDR1 LGHDT, CDR2 YNNKEL (reference sequence). This chain's CDR3 is CASSQDLIDEQFF. The CDR3 DNA reads TGTGCCAGCAGCCAAGACTTGATCGATGAGCAGTTCTTC.

The rearrangement joins TRBV27 to TRBJ2-1; possibly TRBD2 for D (6 bases). The V gene's germline CDR1 is MNHEY and CDR2 SMNVEV (reference sequence). The CDR3 contains 13 residues. Between the trimmed V and J ends, which lost 3 bases and 8 bases, there was a span of 11 bases. CDR3 protein: CASSFLGSDEQFF. The DNA for the CDR3 is TGTGCCAGCAGTTTTCTCGGGAGTGATGAGCAGTTCTTC.

At least ten counts were recorded for this clonotype. The V and J genes are TRBV12-3 or TRBV12-4 and TRBJ2-1; the match to TRBD1 covers 10 bases. V trimming: 5 bases; J trimming: 2 bases; junction bases outside the gene matches: 9. The CDR3 spans 17 residues. DNA of the CDR3: TGTGCCAGCAGTCCAAGCCCGGGACAGGGGCCCTACAATGAGCAGTTCTTC. Translating gives CASSPSPGQGPYNEQFF.

This clonotype was counted only a few times. With a much larger clone just one base away, this may be a read error. The chain carries TRBV12-3 or TRBV12-4 and TRBJ2-7; TRBD1 aligns across 12 bases. The CDR3 runs 16 residues. CDR3 amino acids: CAGSLTGTGGMYEQYF. CDR3 nucleotides: TGTGCCGGCAGTTTAACCGGGACAGGGGGCATGTACGAGCAGTACTTC.

This clonotype was seen ten or more times. This rearrangement joins TRBV20-1 to TRBJ2-7, with 10 bases that match TRBD2. The CDR3 totals 14 residues. The trim removed 3 bases at V and 3 bases at J, leaving 5 bases unmatched. Germline CDR1 DFQATT, CDR2 SNEGSKA (reference sequence). The CDR3 loop reads CSARGRTSGYEQYF. CDR3 bases: TGCAGTGCTAGGGGTAGGACTAGCGGCTACGAGCAGTACTTC.

This clonotype was recorded only once. CDR3 in amino acids: CASSSIVSTDTQYF. Here the CDR3 DNA reads TGTGCCAGCAGTTCGATAGTTAGCACAGATACGCAGTATTTT. The chain couples TRBV27 to TRBJ2-3; no definite D call. CDR1 is MNHEY and CDR2 is SMNVEV in the germline V gene (reference sequence). Trimming shortened V by 4 bases and J by 0 bases, and 8 bases separated the two germline ends. The CDR3 totals 14 residues.

This clonotype was counted only a few times. The rearrangement links TRBV3-1 to TRBJ2-7, with TRBD2 as a possible D gene (5 bases). Germline CDR1 is LGHDT and CDR2 is YNNKEL (reference sequence). Trimming cost V 4 bases and J 0 bases, with 16 bases left between them. The CDR3 length is 16 residues. The CDR3 reads CASSPSLGANSYEQYF. The DNA for the CDR3 is TGTGCCAGCAGCCCTAGCTTGGGAGCTAACTCCTACGAGCAGTACTTC.

This clonotype has at least ten counts. This chain joins TRBV10-2 and TRBJ2-1; D is undetermined. The V and J ends lost 2 bases and 2 bases respectively, with 16 bases between them. From germline, CDR1 is WSHSY and CDR2 SAAADI. The CDR3 has 17 residues. The chain's CDR3 is CASSEPLDKPTYNEQFF. The CDR3 DNA reads as TGCGCCAGCAGTGAGCCTTTGGATAAGCCGACCTACAATGAGCAGTTCTTC.

Note on this clonotype: A junction end diverges from the germline sequence, so it may reflect a read error. V is TRBV28 and J is TRBJ2-7; 8 positions match TRBD2. Germline loops: CDR1 MDHEN, CDR2 SYDVKM. This CDR3 is 15 amino acids long. The CDR3 loop reads CVSRLGGTRTYEQYF. For the CDR3, the DNA is TGTGTCAGCAGGTTGGGGGGGACTAGGACCTACGAGCAGTACTTC. Full variable domain (missing parts from reference TRBV28 and TRBJ2-7): DVKVTQSSRYLVKRTGEKVFLECVQDMDHENMFWYRQDPGLGLRLIYFSYDVKMKEKGDIPEGYSVSREKKERFSLILESASTNQTSMYLCVSRLGGTRTYEQYFGPGTRLTVT.

This clonotype came up many times. The chain is built from TRBV6-1 and TRBJ1-2, with TRBD1 matching over 7 bases. The germline V gene has CDR1 MNHNS and CDR2 SASEGT. The CDR3 has 14 amino acids. V lost 7 bases, J lost 3 bases, and 8 bases stayed unmatched. This CDR3 is CASTDRVGDYGYTF. Written as DNA, the CDR3 is TGTGCCAGCACCGACAGGGTGGGGGACTATGGCTACACCTTC.

This clonotype was seen repeatedly, ten times or more. The V gene is TRBV19, the J gene TRBJ2-1; TRBD2 aligns across 8 bases. The V and J ends lost 6 bases and 6 bases, in that order; junction bases with no gene match: 13. Germline-derived CDR1 and CDR2 are LNHDA and SQIVND (reference sequence). The CDR3 has 16 amino acids. CDR3 bases: TGTGCCAGTAGGTCGGCGGGAGGACTGAGAGGCAATGAGCAGTTCTTC. Its translation: CASRSAGGLRGNEQFF.

This clonotype was found many times. The chain joins TRBV19 to TRBJ1-2; D ambiguous. This CDR3 spans 18 amino acids. CDR1 and CDR2 (germline): LNHDA, SQIVND (reference sequence). V shed 4 bases and J shed 4 bases, with 25 bases lying between them. CDR3 region: CASSKEFRTAGDLYGYTF. CDR3 nucleotides: TGTGCCAGTAGTAAAGAGTTCCGGACGGCCGGAGACCTCTATGGCTACACCTTC.

This clonotype was picked up many times. This chain links TRBV3-1 with TRBJ2-6, with a weak D call TRBD2 (6 bases). From germline, CDR1 is LGHDT and CDR2 YNNKEL (reference sequence). V lost 0 bases and J lost 0, with 15 bases in between. This CDR3 has 19 residues. The CDR3 is CASSQDRRGTTSGANVLTF. The DNA of the CDR3 is TGTGCCAGCAGCCAAGATCGGCGGGGAACGACCTCTGGGGCCAACGTCCTGACTTTC.

This clonotype was recorded a few times. The chain links TRBV7-9 to TRBJ1-1; 8 bases map to TRBD1. This CDR3 has 14 amino acids. Trimming at V came to 6 bases and at J to 4 bases, leaving 7 bases not matched to a gene. Germline V gene data show CDR1 as SEHNR and CDR2 as FQNEAQ (reference sequence). The CDR3, as DNA: TGTGCCAGCAGTCCGAAGACAGGGGCCACTGAAGCTTTCTTT. Amino acid sequence: CASSPKTGATEAFF.

This clonotype was counted many times. The rearrangement links TRBV6-2 or TRBV6-3 to TRBJ2-7; a possible D gene is TRBD2 (5 bases). This CDR3 is built from 16 residues. CDR1 is MNHEY and CDR2 is SVGEGT in the germline V gene. V was clipped by 6 bases and J by 7 bases, with 25 bases between them. CDR3 residues: CASRSTWTLWLGEQYF. CDR3 nucleotides: TGTGCCAGCAGATCGACTTGGACTCTCTGGCTTGGGGAGCAGTACTTC.

A few counts support this clonotype. This chain uses TRBV5-8 with TRBJ1-2; TRBD1 is a possible D gene (5 bases). The CDR3 runs 15 residues. Trimming left V 0 bases short and J 4 bases short, with 13 bases between. CDR1 SGHTS and CDR2 YDEGEE come from the germline V gene. This CDR3 reads CASSLAAGTSYGYTF. CDR3 bases: TGTGCCAGCAGCTTGGCGGCAGGGACTTCCTATGGCTACACCTTC. Using reference TRBV5-8 and TRBJ1-2 for the parts outside the CDR3, the full variable domain is EAGVTQSPTHLIKTRGQQATLRCSPISGHTSVYWYQQALGLGLQFLLWYDEGEERNRGNFPPRFSGRQFPNYSSELNVNALELEDSALYLCASSLAAGTSYGYTFGSGTRLTVV.

This clonotype has ten or more counts. The chain links TRBV28 to TRBJ2-2; D call uncertain. Germline values: CDR1 MDHEN, CDR2 SYDVKM. The CDR3 sequence is 14 residues long. Trimming took off 1 base at V and 3 bases at J, with 6 bases between the two ends. CDR3 loop: CASSLSGYTGELFF. CDR3 bases: TGTGCCAGCAGTTTATCGGGTTACACCGGGGAGCTGTTTTTT.

This clonotype was seen ten or more times. This chain uses TRBV20-1 with TRBJ2-1; D not resolved. The CDR3 is made up of 13 amino acids. The germline CDR1 and CDR2 sequences are DFQATT and SNEGSKA (reference sequence). The V end was cut by 0 bases, the J end by 6 bases, with 9 bases between. The CDR3 loop reads CSARDRHLNEQFF. The CDR3 DNA reads TGCAGTGCTAGAGATCGACACCTCAATGAGCAGTTCTTC.

In its sample, this clonotype was seen many times. This chain joins TRBV28 and TRBJ1-1; D not certain. The V gene's germline CDR1 is MDHEN and CDR2 SYDVKM. The CDR3 runs 12 residues. The V end lost 7 bases, the J end lost 4 bases, and 10 bases lay between the germline ends. CDR3 nucleotides: TGTGCCAGCAACCCCGACGGCACTGAAGCTTTCTTT. Residues: CASNPDGTEAFF.